This passage covers 23 T cell receptor beta chains from one sample sequenced in a study of T cells in Graves' hyperthyroidism and ophthalmopathy. The source material, RNA transcripts, was used to amplify TCR beta CDR3 regions. The TCR CDR3 first-round RT-PCR relied on the HTBI primer set. TCRdb called the multiplex PCR reads again in MiXCR, with one record for every CDR3 protein. The table records about 400,000 distinct CDR3 sequences, 14% of them present only once. Input material: blood. The origin of the receptors is a woman aged 30 to 39 with Graves' ophthalmopathy.

This clonotype was found a few times. The chain joins TRBV6-1 to TRBJ2-1; D unresolved. CDR1 is MNHNS, CDR2 SASEGT, per germline. Trimming removed 1 base from V and 7 bases from J, with 8 bases in between. The CDR3 is 13 residues long. The CDR3 region is CASSEDRLNEQFF. Written as DNA, the CDR3 is TGTGCCAGCAGTGAAGACAGATTAAATGAGCAGTTCTTC.

This clonotype was seen a handful of times. The chain carries TRBV20-1 and TRBJ2-1; D is unresolved. This CDR3 spans 16 amino acids. CDR1 and CDR2 (germline): DFQATT, SNEGSKA (reference sequence). With 2 bases removed from V and 2 bases from J, the gap between germline ends came to 16 bases. CDR3 DNA: TGCAGTGCTAGACCACTGCGAGGCCGCGCCTACAATGAGCAGTTCTTC. It codes for CSARPLRGRAYNEQFF.

By proportion, this clonotype is medium-sized. The rearrangement links TRBV6-1 to TRBJ1-1; 7 bases match TRBD1. This CDR3 comprises 15 residues. Germline values: CDR1 MNHNS, CDR2 SASEGT. Germline trimming cut 3 bases from V and 0 bases from J; bases unmatched to any gene: 4. CDR3 protein: CASSELQGVNTEAFF. CDR3 nucleotides: TGTGCCAGCAGTGAGCTCCAGGGGGTGAACACTGAAGCTTTCTTT.

Worth noting for this clonotype: A much bigger clone sits one base away, suggesting this may be a read error. V is TRBV27 and J is TRBJ2-7, with TRBD1 matching over 7 bases. The CDR3 totals 14 residues. CDR1 is MNHEY, CDR2 SMNVEV, per germline (reference sequence). V was clipped by 2 bases and J by 5 bases; unmatched bases: 6. For the CDR3, the DNA is TGTGCCAGCAGTTTAGGGGACAGCGGTAACGAGCAGTACTTC. It encodes CASSLGDSGNEQYF.

This clonotype was seen at least ten times. The chain employs TRBV3-1 and TRBJ2-7; maybe TRBD2 (7 bases). Germline V gene sequence: CDR1 LGHDT, CDR2 YNNKEL (reference sequence). The CDR3 runs to 14 residues. V was shortened by 1 base and J by 5 bases, with 12 bases between the two germline ends. CDR3: CASSQVPGGHEQYF. DNA for the CDR3: TGTGCCAGCAGCCAAGTCCCGGGGGGCCACGAGCAGTACTTC.

This clonotype was recorded many times. This sequence joins TRBV18 and TRBJ2-7; D uncertain. This CDR3 spans 13 amino acids. V was cut by 1 base and J by 0 bases, with 4 bases left in between. Per germline, CDR1 KGHSH and CDR2 LQKENI. CDR3 protein: CASSPLSSYEQYF. The CDR3 bases are TGTGCCAGCTCACCACTGAGCTCCTACGAGCAGTACTTC.

This clonotype has ten or more counts. This chain uses TRBV18 with TRBJ1-1; D uncertain. Germline V gives CDR1 KGHSH, CDR2 LQKENI. V lost 4 bases to trimming and J lost 6 bases, with 15 bases between them. The length of the CDR3 is 14 residues. The DNA of the CDR3 is TGTGCCAGCTCACGAGTTGGCCGTGGGTCTGAAGCTTTCTTT. It yields the protein CASSRVGRGSEAFF.

This clonotype was found many times. V gene TRBV5-1 combines with J gene TRBJ1-2; TRBD1 aligns across 9 bases. The CDR3 consists of 14 residues. The V segment lost 4 bases and the J segment 2 bases; nucleotides outside the gene matches: 3. CDR1 is SGHRS, CDR2 YFSETQ, per germline. Here the CDR3 DNA reads TGCGCCAGCAGCGCCGGGACAGGGAACTATGGCTACACCTTC. It yields the protein CASSAGTGNYGYTF.

Comment on this clonotype: This sequence may be a read error, since a much larger clone differs from it by one base. CDR3 sequence: CTISRQGTRDTGELFF. Here the CDR3 DNA reads TGTACCATCAGTAGGCAGGGGACCCGAGACACCGGGGAGCTGTTTTTT. The chain is built from TRBV10-3 and TRBJ2-2; D perhaps matches TRBD1 (6 bases). The CDR3 length is 16 residues. The V gene's germline CDR1 is ENHRY and CDR2 SYGVKD.

At least ten counts were recorded for this clonotype. With a much larger clone just one base away, this may be a read error. The chain has TRBV3-1 and TRBJ2-2; 12 bases are a match to TRBD2. This CDR3 contains 16 residues. Germline loops: CDR1 LGHDT, CDR2 YNNKEL (reference sequence). DNA of the CDR3: TGTGTCAGCAGCCAGGGACTAGCGGGGAACACCGGGGAGCTGTTTTTT. Protein: CVSSQGLAGNTGELFF.

At least ten counts were recorded for this clonotype. The rearrangement links TRBV11-2 to TRBJ2-7; 9 positions agree with TRBD1. The CDR3 is 14 residues long. Germline V lookup: CDR1 SGHAT, CDR2 FQNNGV. The trim removed 4 bases at V and 6 bases at J, leaving 7 bases unmatched. The DNA for the CDR3 is TGTGCCAGCAGCTCCGGTACAGGGGGCGGCGAGCAGTACTTC. Protein sequence: CASSSGTGGGEQYF. Full variable domain (missing parts from reference TRBV11-2 and TRBJ2-7): EAGVAQSPRYKIIEKRQSVAFWCNPISGHATLYWYQQILGQGPKLLIQFQNNGVVDDSQLPKDRFSAERLKGVDSTLKIQPAKLEDSAVYLCASSSGTGGGEQYFGPGTRLTVT.

On this clonotype: This clone may be a read error of a much larger clone one base away. The rearrangement links TRBV20-1 to TRBJ2-4; TRBD1 or TRBD2 may be the D gene (6 bases each). Germline CDR1 and CDR2: DFQATT and SNEGSKA (reference sequence). The ends were cut back, 6 bases at V and 11 bases at J, with 17 bases in the middle. The CDR3 contains 12 residues. CDR3 sequence (DNA): TGCAGTGCCCTCGACAGGAGGGACGTTCAGTACTTC. This sequence encodes CSALDRRDVQYF.

In its sample, this clonotype was seen many times. The V gene is TRBV30, the J gene TRBJ1-2; possible D gene TRBD1, 6 bases. Germline V lookup: CDR1 GTSNPN, CDR2 SVGIG (reference sequence). The CDR3 spans 14 residues. Trimming left V 8 bases short and J 4 bases short, with 20 bases between. CDR3 region: CATQGGRRIYGYTF. The DNA of the CDR3 is TGTGCCACCCAAGGGGGGCGTCGTATCTATGGCTACACCTTC.

This clonotype was recorded many times. The J gene is TRBJ2-5, the V gene TRBV28; D remains ambiguous. CDR1 is MDHEN, CDR2 SYDVKM, per germline. This CDR3 is built from 13 residues. Trimming took off 6 bases at V and 2 bases at J, with 10 bases between the two ends. For the CDR3, the DNA is TGTGCCAGCAGCCCCCAGGAGCAAGAGACCCAGTACTTC. It encodes CASSPQEQETQYF.

This clonotype was found many times. This rearrangement joins TRBV20-1 to TRBJ1-1; no reliable D call. With 6 bases removed from V and 4 bases from J, the gap between germline ends came to 9 bases. CDR1 DFQATT and CDR2 SNEGSKA come from the germline V gene (reference sequence). The CDR3 has 11 residues. CDR3 sequence reads: CSATVSTEAFF. CDR3 bases: TGCAGTGCAACGGTAAGCACTGAAGCTTTCTTT.

This clonotype was seen ten or more times. The chain combines TRBV3-1 with TRBJ2-2, with a possible D match to TRBD2 (6 bases). This CDR3 has 15 residues. Germline lookup yields CDR1 LGHDT and CDR2 YNNKEL (reference sequence). The ends were cut back, 9 bases at V and 5 bases at J, with 19 bases in the middle. The CDR3 DNA follows: TGTGCCAGTTGCCCGGGACTTATAGTTACCGGGGAGCTGTTTTTT. This gives the protein CASCPGLIVTGELFF.

This clonotype was seen at least ten times. The chain has TRBV11-2 and TRBJ2-1; no clear D gene. V shed 5 bases and J shed 4 bases, with 15 bases lying between them. The germline CDR1 and CDR2 sequences are SGHAT and FQNNGV. This CDR3 has 15 amino acids. CDR3 sequence reads: CASSRPTGFYNEQFF. The CDR3, as DNA: TGTGCCAGCAGCAGACCCACGGGTTTTTACAATGAGCAGTTCTTC. Variable domain in full (rest from reference TRBV11-2 and TRBJ2-1): EAGVAQSPRYKIIEKRQSVAFWCNPISGHATLYWYQQILGQGPKLLIQFQNNGVVDDSQLPKDRFSAERLKGVDSTLKIQPAKLEDSAVYLCASSRPTGFYNEQFFGPGTRLTVL.

This clonotype was observed at least ten times. The genes are TRBV18 and TRBJ2-1; 10 bases are a match to TRBD1. The CDR3 length is 15 residues. The J segment lost 8 bases and the V segment lost 3 bases, leaving 7 bases of the junction unmatched. CDR1 is KGHSH, CDR2 LQKENI, per germline. CDR3: CASSPGTGVGHEQFF. CDR3 coding DNA: TGTGCCAGCTCACCCGGGACAGGGGTCGGCCATGAGCAGTTCTTC.

This clonotype was recorded at least ten times. This chain uses TRBV3-1 with TRBJ2-7; D gene uncertain. Germline assignment: CDR1 LGHDT and CDR2 YNNKEL (reference sequence). V lost 0 bases and J 5 bases, leaving 5 bases between the germline ends. The CDR3 contains 12 residues. The CDR3 spells CASSQEGNEQYF. Here the CDR3 DNA reads TGTGCCAGCAGCCAAGAGGGGAACGAGCAGTACTTC.

The chain employs TRBV7-9 and TRBJ2-3; 9 bases map to TRBD2. Germline V gene sequence: CDR1 SEHNR, CDR2 FQNEAQ (reference sequence). The CDR3 loop spans 17 amino acids. The V segment lost 5 bases and the J segment 4 bases; nucleotides outside the gene matches: 13. In DNA form, the CDR3 reads TGTGCCAGCAGCCCCCAGACTAGCGGTGGTTTGTCAGATACGCAGTATTTT. Amino acids: CASSPQTSGGLSDTQYF.

Ten or more counts support this clonotype. V is TRBV28 and J is TRBJ1-1; D gene unclear. Germline CDR1 MDHEN, CDR2 SYDVKM. Trimming pared 7 bases from V and 4 bases from J, leaving 7 bases between. CDR3 length: 11 amino acids. Here the CDR3 DNA reads TGTGCCAGCACCTTAGGCACTGAAGCTTTCTTT. It is translated as CASTLGTEAFF.

With respect to this clonotype: This may stem from a read error, because a much larger clone lies one nucleotide away. The genes are TRBV6-5 and TRBJ2-7; D is unclear. Looked up from germline, CDR1 is MNHEY and CDR2 is SVGAGI. The CDR3 loop spans 14 amino acids. As DNA, the CDR3 is TGTGCCGGCAGTTACGCCCCAGAATCCTACGAGCAGTACTTC. Translated: CAGSYAPESYEQYF.

In this sample, this clonotype turned up a few times. The chain employs TRBV28 and TRBJ1-2; D is ambiguous. V dropped 3 bases and J dropped 4 bases, with 12 bases sitting between them. Germline assignment: CDR1 MDHEN and CDR2 SYDVKM. CDR3 length: 14 residues. This CDR3 reads CASSFDGISYGYTF. The CDR3 DNA sequence: TGTGCCAGCAGTTTTGACGGGATCAGCTATGGCTACACCTTC.